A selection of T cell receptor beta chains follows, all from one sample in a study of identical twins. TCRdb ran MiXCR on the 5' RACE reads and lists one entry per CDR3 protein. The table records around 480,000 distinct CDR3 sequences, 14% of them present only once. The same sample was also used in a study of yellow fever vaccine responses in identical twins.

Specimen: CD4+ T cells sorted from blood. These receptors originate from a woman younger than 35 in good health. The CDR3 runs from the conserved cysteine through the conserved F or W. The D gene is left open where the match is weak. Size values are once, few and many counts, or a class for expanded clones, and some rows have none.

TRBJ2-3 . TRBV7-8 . TGTGCCAGCAGCTTAGCCCCATACCCCGGGGATACGCAGTATTTT CASSLAPYPGDTQYF
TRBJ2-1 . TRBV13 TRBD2 TGTGCCAGCTGCCCGCTCGGACTAGCGGGAGTAGGTCCCTACAATGAGCAGTTCTTC CASCPLGLAGVGPYNEQFF
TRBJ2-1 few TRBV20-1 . TGCAGTGCTATCAGGTCTCAAGGGCAGTTCTTC CSAIRSQGQFF
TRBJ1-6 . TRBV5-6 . TGTGCCAGCAGCTACAGCTATTCACCCCTCCACTTT CASSYSYSPLHF
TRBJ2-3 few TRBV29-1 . TGCAGCGTCGGACTATTTGGGGATACGCAGTATTTT CSVGLFGDTQYF
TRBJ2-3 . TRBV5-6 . TGTGCCAGCAGCTTGGGGGCAGGTCGGGGTACGCAGTATTTT CASSLGAGRGTQYF
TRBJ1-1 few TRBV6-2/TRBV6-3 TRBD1 TGTGCCAGCAGTTACAGGACAGGGTCGGGCACTGAAGCTTTCTTT CASSYRTGSGTEAFF
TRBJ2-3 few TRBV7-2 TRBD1 TGTGCCAGCAGCTCTGCGGGCCTGACAGGGGGCACAGATACGCAGTATTTT CASSSAGLTGGTDTQYF
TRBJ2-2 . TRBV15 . TGTGCCACCAGCAGAGATGAGGGGGACCCCGGGGAGCTGTTTTTT CATSRDEGDPGELFF
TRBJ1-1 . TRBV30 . TGTGCCTGGAGTGTACAAGGGGGTCTCACTGAAGCTTTCTTT CAWSVQGGLTEAFF
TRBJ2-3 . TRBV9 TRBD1 TGTGCCAGCAGCGTAGAGGGACTCGGACAGGGGGCGCGGACAGATACGCAGTATTTT CASSVEGLGQGARTDTQYF
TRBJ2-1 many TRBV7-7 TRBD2 TGTGCTAGCAGCCAAGAAGCGGGAGCTGTGGGAAGAGGTGAGCAGTTCTTC CASSQEAGAVGRGEQFF
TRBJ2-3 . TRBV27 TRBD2 TGTGCCAGCAGTTTTAGCGGGGTCACAGATACGCAGTATTTT CASSFSGVTDTQYF
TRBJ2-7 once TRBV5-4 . TGTGCCAGCAGCCGCGAGGAATACGAGCAGTACTTC CASSREEYEQYF
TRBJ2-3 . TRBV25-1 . TGTGCCAGTGTCGGTTGGGGATTGCCTCGGGGCAGAACAGATACGCAGTATTTT CASVGWGLPRGRTDTQYF
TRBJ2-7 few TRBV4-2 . TGTGCCAGCAGCCAAGTTAGCAGTCGCGAGCAGTACTTC CASSQVSSREQYF
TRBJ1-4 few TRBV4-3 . TGCGCCAGCAGCCCCCAGCCGACGGGGGCTGGTGAAAAACTGTTTTTT CASSPQPTGAGEKLFF
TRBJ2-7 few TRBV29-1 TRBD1 TGCAGCGTTGAAATGGGACAGGCCTACGAGCAGTACTTC CSVEMGQAYEQYF
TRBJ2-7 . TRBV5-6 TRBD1 TGTGCCAGCAGCTTGCCCCAGGGGGTCGTTTTTGAGCAGTACTTC CASSLPQGVVFEQYF
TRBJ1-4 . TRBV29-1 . TGCAGCGCCGACGTTCGGGAAAAACTGTTTTTT CSADVREKLFF
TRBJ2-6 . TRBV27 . TGTGCCAGCAGTTTTTCCGGCGGGACTGGGGCCAACGTCCTGACTTTC CASSFSGGTGANVLTF
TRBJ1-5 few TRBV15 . TGTGCCACCAGCAGAGAGGGCGGGCGTTTGAGTCAGCCCCAGCATTTT CATSREGGRLSQPQHF
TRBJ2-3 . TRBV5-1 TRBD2 TGCGCCAGCAGCTTGGTTCGGGGGGGAAGCACAGATACGCAGTATTTT CASSLVRGGSTDTQYF
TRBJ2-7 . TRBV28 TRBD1 TGTGCCAGCGGCCTCCAGGGACAGCCGATCTACGAGCAGTACTTC CASGLQGQPIYEQYF
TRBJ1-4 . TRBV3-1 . TGTGCCAGCAGCCAAAGAGGAAGCGGGGCTAATGAAAAACTGTTTTTT CASSQRGSGANEKLFF
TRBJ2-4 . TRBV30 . TGTGCCTGGAGTGCCACCTTAGCCAAAAACATTCAGTACTTC CAWSATLAKNIQYF
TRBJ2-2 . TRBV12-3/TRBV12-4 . TGTGCCAGCAGTCCAAATGGTCACGGGGAGCTGTTTTTT CASSPNGHGELFF
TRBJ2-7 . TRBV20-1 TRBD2 TGCAGTGCCAATAGCGGGAGTAGTCGCGAGCAGTACTTC CSANSGSSREQYF
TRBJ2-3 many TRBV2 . TGTGCCAGCAGTGAGACCGCGGGGCGAGGTTTCGTGGATACGCAGTATTTT CASSETAGRGFVDTQYF
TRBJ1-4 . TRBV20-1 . TGCAGTGCTAGAGATCTAGTCCGGGACACCGAAAAACTGTTTTTT CSARDLVRDTEKLFF
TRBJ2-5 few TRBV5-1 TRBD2 TGCGCCAGCAGCTTGGATAGGACTAGCGGGCAAGAGACCCAGTACTTC CASSLDRTSGQETQYF
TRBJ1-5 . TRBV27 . TGTGCCAGCAGTCGTATAAACAATCAGCCCCAGCATTTT CASSRINNQPQHF
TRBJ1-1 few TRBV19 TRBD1 TGTGCCAGTACCGTCACGGGACAGGTCGCCACTGAAGCTTTCTTT CASTVTGQVATEAFF
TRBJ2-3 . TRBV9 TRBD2 TGTGCCAGCAGCGTAGGATCCGGCGGGGAGGGGCAGTATTTT CASSVGSGGEGQYF
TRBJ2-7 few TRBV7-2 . TGTGCCAGCAGCACCCAGACAGGCACTCCTAGAGAGCAGTACTTC CASSTQTGTPREQYF
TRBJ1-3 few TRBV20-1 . TGCAGTGCTAGAGGTGACCGTGGAAACACCATATATTTT CSARGDRGNTIYF
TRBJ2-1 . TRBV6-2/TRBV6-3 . TGTGCCAGCAGGAAGGAGGGGCCCTACAATGAGCAGTTCTTC CASRKEGPYNEQFF
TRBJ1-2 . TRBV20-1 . TGCAGTGCTCAAGAGATCTCCCCAGGGAAAGGTGGCTACACCTTC CSAQEISPGKGGYTF
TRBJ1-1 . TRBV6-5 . TGTGCCAGCAGATATTCGGGTGCTCCTGAAGCTTTCTTT CASRYSGAPEAFF
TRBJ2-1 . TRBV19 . TGTGCCAGTAGTATAAGAGGGAAGGACAATGAGCAGTTCTTC CASSIRGKDNEQFF
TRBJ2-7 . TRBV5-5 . TGTGCCAGCAGCTTGGATGAAGGGAAGGGATACGAGCAGTACTTC CASSLDEGKGYEQYF
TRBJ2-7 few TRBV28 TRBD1 TGTGCCAGCAGTCGTCCCGGACAGGGGGCTGTAAACGAGCAGTACTTC CASSRPGQGAVNEQYF
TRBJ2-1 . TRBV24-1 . TGTGCCACCAGTGAGGGAACATGGGAGCAGTTCTTC CATSEGTWEQFF
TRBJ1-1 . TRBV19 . TGTGCCAGTAGTATACAGGGGATGAACACTGAAGCTTTCTTT CASSIQGMNTEAFF
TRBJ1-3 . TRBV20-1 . TGCAGTGCTAGCGACATGACAGGAAACACCATATATTTT CSASDMTGNTIYF
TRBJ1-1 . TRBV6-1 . TGTGCCAGCAGAGCTACAGGGTACGAATTAGCTTTCTTT CASRATGYELAFF
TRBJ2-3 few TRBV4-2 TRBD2 TGTGCCAGCAGCCCCGAGAGCGGGACCACAGATACGCAGTATTTT CASSPESGTTDTQYF
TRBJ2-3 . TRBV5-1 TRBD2 TGCGCCAGCAGCTTGGCTTTGCGGGGGGGAGCAGATACGCAGTATTTT CASSLALRGGADTQYF
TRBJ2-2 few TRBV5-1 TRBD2 TGCGCCAGCAGCTGGACTAGCGGGGGGGCTCTGAACACCGGGGAGCTGTTTTTT CASSWTSGGALNTGELFF
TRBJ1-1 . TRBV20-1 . TGCAGTGCTAGAGATCGAATCAGGAACACTGAAGCTTTCTTT CSARDRIRNTEAFF